This T cell receptor beta chain emerged from a study of blood T cell repertoires in COVID-19. Study in general: Samples came from the United States, Italy and Spain, spanning acute and convalescent COVID-19. Nucleic acid was either cDNA or gDNA, and it came from T cells, B-cell-depleted T cells, or PBMCs.

As originally analysed: Amplification of reference gene primers was used by the study to estimate nucleated cell counts. Assay used: immunoSEQ multiplex PCR; TCRdb lists only in-frame clones, some missing. Clone size and the V and J calls come from that table; the DNA yielded D and trimming. The data show about 250,000 clones, approximately 89% seen once. Trimming pared 1 base from V and 4 bases from J, leaving 9 bases between. CDR1 and CDR2 from the germline V gene are SGHTA and FQGTGA. The CDR3 spans 14 residues. The source material was peripheral blood. This TCR derives from a woman aged 55-70 years who had recovered from COVID-19. The J gene is TRBJ2-3, the V gene TRBV7-3; maybe TRBD2 (5 bases). Here the CDR3 DNA reads TGTGCCAGCAGCTTAAGTATCGGGGCAGATACGCAGTATTTT. It is translated as CASSLSIGADTQYF.